This TCR beta chain is drawn from a study of shared clonotypes between healthy human individuals. Study-level information: The donor group consisted of two women and three men, aged 18 to 49.

Germline CDR1 reads SGHRS; CDR2 reads YFSETQ. The V end was cut by 1 base, the J end by 0 bases, with 11 bases between. There are 15 residues in the CDR3. At a deep level, the assay was run. Sequenced by immunoSEQ multiplex PCR; TCRdb stores in-frame clones only, minus some. This sample yields 2 million to 2.5 million clones, of which 85% to 95% are seen a single time; 0.37% belongs to the top ten. This clone was seen once. The chain employs TRBV5-1 and TRBJ2-7; D may be TRBD1 (7 bases). Sequenced input: naive CD4+ T cells from PBMCs. Subset given: CD45RA+ positively selected. The receptor was derived from a man between 18 and 35 years old in good health. Some clones in this sample may be carry-over from other donors' samples. Written as DNA, the CDR3 is TGCGCCAGCAGCTTGATTCAGGGGGGCTCCTACGAGCAGTACTTC. It yields the protein CASSLIQGGSYEQYF.